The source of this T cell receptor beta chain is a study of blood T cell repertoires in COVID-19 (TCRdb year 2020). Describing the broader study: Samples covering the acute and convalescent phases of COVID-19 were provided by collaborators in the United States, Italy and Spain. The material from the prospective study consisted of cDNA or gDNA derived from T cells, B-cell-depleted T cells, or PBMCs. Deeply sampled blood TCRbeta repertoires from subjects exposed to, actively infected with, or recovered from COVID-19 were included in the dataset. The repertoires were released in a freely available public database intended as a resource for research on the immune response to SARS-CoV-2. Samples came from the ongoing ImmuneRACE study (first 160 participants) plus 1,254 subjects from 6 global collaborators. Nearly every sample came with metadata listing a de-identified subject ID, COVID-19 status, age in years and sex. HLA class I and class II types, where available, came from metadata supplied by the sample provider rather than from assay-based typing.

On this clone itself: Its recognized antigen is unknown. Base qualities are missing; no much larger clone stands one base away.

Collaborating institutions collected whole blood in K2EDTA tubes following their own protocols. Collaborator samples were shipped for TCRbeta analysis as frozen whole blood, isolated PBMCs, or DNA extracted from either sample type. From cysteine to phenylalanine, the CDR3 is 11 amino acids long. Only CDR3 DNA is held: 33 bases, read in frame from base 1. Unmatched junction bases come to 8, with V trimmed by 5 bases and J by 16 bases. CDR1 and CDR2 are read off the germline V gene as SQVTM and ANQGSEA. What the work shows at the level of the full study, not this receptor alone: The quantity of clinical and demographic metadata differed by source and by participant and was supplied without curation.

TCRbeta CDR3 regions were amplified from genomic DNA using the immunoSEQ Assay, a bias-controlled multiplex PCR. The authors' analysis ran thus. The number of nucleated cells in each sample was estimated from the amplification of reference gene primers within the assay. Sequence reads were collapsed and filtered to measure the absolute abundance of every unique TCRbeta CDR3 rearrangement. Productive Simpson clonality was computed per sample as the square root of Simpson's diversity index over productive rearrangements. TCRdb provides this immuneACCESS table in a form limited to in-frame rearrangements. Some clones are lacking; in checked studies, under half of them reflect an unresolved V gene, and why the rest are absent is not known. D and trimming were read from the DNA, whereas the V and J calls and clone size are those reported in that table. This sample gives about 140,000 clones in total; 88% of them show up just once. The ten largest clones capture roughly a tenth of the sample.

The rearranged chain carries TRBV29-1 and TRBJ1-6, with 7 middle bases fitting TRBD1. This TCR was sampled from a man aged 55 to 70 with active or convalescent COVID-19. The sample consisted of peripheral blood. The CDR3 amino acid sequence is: CSVWIRDSLHF. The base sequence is TGCAGCGTTTGGATCCGGGACAGTCTCCACTTT.